This T cell receptor beta chain was identified during a study of shared clonotypes between healthy human individuals. Study background: Three CD4 naive, three CD4 memory, two CD8 naive and one CD8 memory plate were used per donor.

CDR1 and CDR2 (germline): SGDLS, YYNGEE. The V gene lost 2 bases and the J gene lost 5 bases, with 13 bases spanning the gap. This CDR3 has 14 residues. On this clone: Its target is not known.

Using immunoSEQ multiplex PCR, the repertoire was profiled, and TCRdb retains in-frame clones only, with some absent. The table lists 780,000 or so clones, 55% to 75% of them singletons. General study results and limits: Non-shared clonotypes had lower generation probabilities than those shared by all four donors. Sharing across four donors was highest in naive CD4 (roughly 5%) and lowest in memory CD8 (roughly 0.4%). Generally, naive subsets came out with larger estimated richness than memory subsets.

The sequencing input was memory CD4+ T cells sorted from blood. The subset: CD45RA-negative fraction. This sequence joins TRBV9 and TRBJ2-5, with D tentatively TRBD1 or TRBD2 (5 bases each). The receptor was isolated from a woman aged 25-40 years in good health. The CDR3 sequence: CASSVRDPGETQYF. Written as DNA, the CDR3 is TGTGCCAGCAGCGTCCGGGACCCCGGGGAGACCCAGTACTTC.